This T cell receptor beta chain was retrieved from a study of cytomegalovirus exposure and HLA in healthy donors. PCR amplification relied on 60 Vbeta primers (plus 13 Jbeta primers). Repertoires were generated with immunoSEQ multiplex PCR, while TCRdb's copy carries only in-frame clones and drops some. The table includes more than 150,000 clones, 75% to 80% detected once. This clone was observed once. The CDR3 runs to 15 residues. The V gene's germline CDR1 is SGHVS and CDR2 FNYEAQ. With 5 bases clipped from V and 0 bases from J, the junction kept 3 bases outside the gene matches. The chain joins TRBV7-6 to TRBJ2-7; 11 bases line up with TRBD2. The sequenced sample consisted of PBMCs. This clonotype was obtained from a man aged 50 or older in good health and CMV-seropositive. The CDR3 sequence is CASSPGTSGSYEQYF. The CDR3 DNA follows: TGTGCCAGCAGCCCTGGGACTAGCGGCTCCTACGAGCAGTACTTC.